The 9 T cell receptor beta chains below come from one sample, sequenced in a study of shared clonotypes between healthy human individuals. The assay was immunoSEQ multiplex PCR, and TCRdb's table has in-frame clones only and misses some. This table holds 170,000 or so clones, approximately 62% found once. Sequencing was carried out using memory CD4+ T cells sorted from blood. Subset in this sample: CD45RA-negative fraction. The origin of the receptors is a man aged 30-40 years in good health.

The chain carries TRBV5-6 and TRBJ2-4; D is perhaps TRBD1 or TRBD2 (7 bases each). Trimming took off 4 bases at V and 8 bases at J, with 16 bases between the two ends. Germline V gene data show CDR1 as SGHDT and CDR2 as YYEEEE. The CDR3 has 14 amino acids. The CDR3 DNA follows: TGTGCCAGCAGCACCCCAGGGGGAGGGGACATTCAGTACTTC. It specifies CASSTPGGGDIQYF.

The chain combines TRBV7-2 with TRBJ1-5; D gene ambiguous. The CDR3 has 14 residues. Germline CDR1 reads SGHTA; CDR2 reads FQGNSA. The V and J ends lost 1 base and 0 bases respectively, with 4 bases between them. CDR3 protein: CASSLGVSNQPQHF. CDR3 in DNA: TGTGCCAGCAGCTTAGGGGTTAGCAATCAGCCCCAGCATTTT.

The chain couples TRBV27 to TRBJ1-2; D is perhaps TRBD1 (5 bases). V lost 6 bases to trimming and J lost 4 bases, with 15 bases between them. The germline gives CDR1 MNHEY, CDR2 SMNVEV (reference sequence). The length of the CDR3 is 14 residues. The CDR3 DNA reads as TGTGCCAGCAGAGATTCCGGGGGATTCTATGGCTACACCTTC. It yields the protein CASRDSGGFYGYTF.

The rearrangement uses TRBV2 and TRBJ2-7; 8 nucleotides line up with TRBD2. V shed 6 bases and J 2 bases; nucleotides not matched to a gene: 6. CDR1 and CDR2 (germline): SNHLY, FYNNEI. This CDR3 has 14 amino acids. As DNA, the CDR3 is TGTGCCAGCAGAGGCGGGAGGATGGCCTACGAGCAGTACTTC. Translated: CASRGGRMAYEQYF.

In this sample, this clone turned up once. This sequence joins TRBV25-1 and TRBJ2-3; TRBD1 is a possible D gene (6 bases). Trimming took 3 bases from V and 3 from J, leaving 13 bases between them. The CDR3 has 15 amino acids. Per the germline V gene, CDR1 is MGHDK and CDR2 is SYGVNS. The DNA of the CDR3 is TGTGCCAGCAGTGAGCAGGGGAGAGGGACAGATACGCAGTATTTT. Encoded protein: CASSEQGRGTDTQYF.

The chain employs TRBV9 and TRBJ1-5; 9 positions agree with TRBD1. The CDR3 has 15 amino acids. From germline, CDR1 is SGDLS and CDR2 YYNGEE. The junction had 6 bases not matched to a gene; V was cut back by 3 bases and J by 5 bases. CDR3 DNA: TGTGCCAGCAGCGCCGGACAGGGGTCGGATCAGCCCCAGCATTTT. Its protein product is CASSAGQGSDQPQHF.

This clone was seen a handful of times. For the CDR3, the DNA is TGTGCCAGCAGCGCCCGGGACAGGGCCCGCAATGAGCAGTTCTTC. It codes for CASSARDRARNEQFF. The chain has TRBV11-1 and TRBJ2-1; the match to TRBD1 covers 9 bases. This CDR3 has 15 amino acids. Germline V gene sequence: CDR1 SGHAT, CDR2 FQDESV (reference sequence). V lost 5 bases, J lost 6 bases, and 8 bases stayed unmatched.

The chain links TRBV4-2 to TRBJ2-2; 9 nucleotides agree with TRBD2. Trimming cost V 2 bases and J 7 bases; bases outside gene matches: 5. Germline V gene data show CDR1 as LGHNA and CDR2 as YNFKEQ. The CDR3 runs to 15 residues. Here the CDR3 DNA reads TGTGCCAGCAGCCAAAGACTAGCGGAGGGCGGGGAGCTGTTTTTT. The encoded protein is CASSQRLAEGGELFF.

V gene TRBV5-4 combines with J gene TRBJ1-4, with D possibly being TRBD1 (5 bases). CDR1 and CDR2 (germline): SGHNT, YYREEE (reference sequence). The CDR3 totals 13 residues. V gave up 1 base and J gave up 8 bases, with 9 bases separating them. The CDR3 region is CASSLLPGEKLFF. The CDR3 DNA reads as TGTGCCAGCAGCTTGCTACCAGGGGAAAAACTGTTTTTT.